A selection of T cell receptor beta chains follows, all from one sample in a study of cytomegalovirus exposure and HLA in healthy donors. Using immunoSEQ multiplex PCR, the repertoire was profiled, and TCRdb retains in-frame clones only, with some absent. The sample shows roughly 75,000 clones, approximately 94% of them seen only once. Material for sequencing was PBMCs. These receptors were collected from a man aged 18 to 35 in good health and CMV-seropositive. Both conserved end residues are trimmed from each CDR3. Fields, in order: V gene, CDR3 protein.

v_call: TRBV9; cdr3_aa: ASSVASGRGSYNEQF
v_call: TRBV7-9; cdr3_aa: ASSLETGGYTEAF
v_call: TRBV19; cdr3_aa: ASSIKGHNSPLH
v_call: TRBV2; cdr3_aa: ASSEGTPPEQY
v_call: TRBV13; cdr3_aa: ASSLGRAGNTIY
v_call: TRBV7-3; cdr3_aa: ASSLNGAGTAKNIQY
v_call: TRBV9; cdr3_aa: ASSVVRDNTEAF
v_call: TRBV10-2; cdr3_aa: ASSGFGSASGGRTGELF
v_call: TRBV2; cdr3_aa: ASRVDRGDDTQY
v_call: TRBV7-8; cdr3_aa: ASSLVWGGGPTDTQY
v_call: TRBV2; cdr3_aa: ASNPRGNAKNIQY
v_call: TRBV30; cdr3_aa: AWSWYGNTQY
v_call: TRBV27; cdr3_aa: ASSNRAKNIQY
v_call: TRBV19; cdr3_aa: ASSPPTGTIGETQY
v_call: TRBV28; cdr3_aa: ASSSGTGGPTKLF
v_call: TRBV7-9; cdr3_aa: ASSLGASGLNTGELF
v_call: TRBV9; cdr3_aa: ASSVAVGRGLYGYT
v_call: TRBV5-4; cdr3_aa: ASNRGQETQY
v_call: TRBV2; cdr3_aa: ASSEGLGARTQY
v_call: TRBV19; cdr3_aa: ASSTGTEPSYTEAF
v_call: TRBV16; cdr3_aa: ASSLGGLSNQPQH
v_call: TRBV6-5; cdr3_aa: ASSYRENGNQPQH
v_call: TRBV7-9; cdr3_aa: ASSSLASRADTQY
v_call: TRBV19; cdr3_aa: ASSIIRGGETQY
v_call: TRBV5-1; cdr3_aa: ASSLKNGAGTDTQY
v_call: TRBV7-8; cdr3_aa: ASSPSYALADLTDTQY
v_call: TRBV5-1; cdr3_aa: ASKNGVAYGYQETQY
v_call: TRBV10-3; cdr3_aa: AIRTDYNSPLH
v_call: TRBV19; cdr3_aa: ASRTSGTNNEQF
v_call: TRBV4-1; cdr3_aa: ASSQGTGGQAGNTIY
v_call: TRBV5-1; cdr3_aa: ASSFGKRQVYGYT
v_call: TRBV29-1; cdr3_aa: SAWRGANYGYT
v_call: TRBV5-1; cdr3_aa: ASSLRGPQNTGELF
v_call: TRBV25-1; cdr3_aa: ASRRGGGQETQY
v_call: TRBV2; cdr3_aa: ASGTSHHSYEQY
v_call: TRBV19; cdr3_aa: ASTPLRGGDGQGMYYGYT
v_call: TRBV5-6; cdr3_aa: ASSHTPGQGYEQY
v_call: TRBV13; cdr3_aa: ASRGGGTDTQY
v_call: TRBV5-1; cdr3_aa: ASSSTGNEQF
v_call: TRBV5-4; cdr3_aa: ASSQDWEGGSPLH
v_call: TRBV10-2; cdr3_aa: ASSSNRAGDYEQY
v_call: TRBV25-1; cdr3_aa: ASSRASGGTNEQF